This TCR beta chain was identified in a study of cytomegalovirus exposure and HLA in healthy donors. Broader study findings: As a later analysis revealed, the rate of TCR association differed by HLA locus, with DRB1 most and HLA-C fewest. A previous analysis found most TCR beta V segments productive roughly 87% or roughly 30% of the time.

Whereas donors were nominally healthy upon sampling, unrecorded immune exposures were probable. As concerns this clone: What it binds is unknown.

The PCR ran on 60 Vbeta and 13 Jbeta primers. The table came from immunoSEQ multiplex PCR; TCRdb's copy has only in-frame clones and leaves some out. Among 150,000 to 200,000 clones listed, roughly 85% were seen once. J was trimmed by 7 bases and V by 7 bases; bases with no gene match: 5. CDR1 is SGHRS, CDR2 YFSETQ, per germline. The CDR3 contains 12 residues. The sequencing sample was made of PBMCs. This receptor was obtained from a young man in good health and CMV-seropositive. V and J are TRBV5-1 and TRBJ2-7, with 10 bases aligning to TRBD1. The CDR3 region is CASRTGGEEQYF. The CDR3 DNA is TGCGCCAGCCGGACAGGGGGGGAGGAGCAGTACTTC.